The rows below give T cell receptor beta chains drawn from one sample of a study of CD8 T cells in Susac syndrome. TCRdb independently ran MiXCR on the immunoSEQ multiplex PCR reads; one entry per CDR3 protein. The table lists 300,000 or so distinct CDR3 sequences, about 90% of them singletons, with less than 0.08% in the top ten. Sequences were obtained from CD4+ T cells from PBMCs. These receptors came from a human donor with multiple sclerosis. Each CDR3 is given with its conserved first and last residue. A D gene is named only where the DNA matches it firmly. The size of a clone is reported for some rows only, either as once, few or many, or as a class for expanded clones.

CDR3 protein | CDR3 DNA | V gene | D gene | clone size | J gene
CSAEDRTNRQETQYF | TGCAGTGCTGAGGACCGGACTAACAGACAAGAGACCCAGTACTTC | TRBV20-1 | - | - | TRBJ2-5
CASSQEAPQNGGLGGDTEAFF | TGTGCCAGCAGCCAAGAGGCCCCCCAAAACGGGGGGCTCGGTGGGGACACTGAAGCTTTCTTT | TRBV4-2 | - | - | TRBJ1-1
CASSERGAGELFF | TGTGCCAGCAGTGAAAGGGGTGCCGGGGAGCTGTTTTTT | TRBV6-1 | - | - | TRBJ2-2
CASSSQGGGGFYEQYF | TGTGCCAGCAGCTCCCAAGGGGGCGGTGGGTTCTACGAGCAGTACTTC | TRBV2 | TRBD1 | - | TRBJ2-7
CASSTSPLREQYF | TGTGCCAGCAGCACGTCCCCACTACGGGAGCAGTACTTC | TRBV6-2/TRBV6-3 | - | - | TRBJ2-7
CASSLAQLNTEAFF | TGTGCCAGCAGTTTAGCGCAGTTGAACACTGAAGCTTTCTTT | TRBV7-9 | - | - | TRBJ1-1
CASQPQAGWRSNEQFF | TGTGCCAGTCAACCGCAAGCGGGATGGAGGAGCAATGAGCAGTTCTTC | TRBV18 | TRBD2 | - | TRBJ2-1
CASSLDPGGNTEAFF | TGTGCCAGCAGCTTAGACCCTGGAGGGAACACTGAAGCTTTCTTT | TRBV7-3 | - | - | TRBJ1-1
CASSQVYILAGSQETQYF | TGTGCCAGCAGCCAAGTATACATCCTAGCGGGGAGCCAAGAGACCCAGTACTTC | TRBV3-1 | TRBD2 | - | TRBJ2-5
CASSSPRGALSGYTF | TGTGCCAGCAGCTCTCCCCGTGGAGCTTTGAGTGGCTACACCTTC | TRBV7-2 | - | - | TRBJ1-2
CSGRRNEKLFF | TGCAGTGGACGGAGGAATGAAAAACTGTTTTTT | TRBV20-1 | - | once | TRBJ1-4
CASSYRGQVAYEQYF | TGTGCCAGCAGCTACCGGGGACAGGTCGCCTACGAGCAGTACTTC | TRBV11-2 | TRBD1 | - | TRBJ2-7